This T cell receptor (beta chain) was found in a study of early T cells in non-severe SARS-CoV-2 infection. Study in general: Bulk RNA isolated from unsorted whole blood underwent sequencing; chains were not paired.

TCRdb passed the 5' RACE reads through MiXCR, listing each CDR3 protein once. The sample carries 35,000 to 45,000 distinct CDR3 sequences, about 3.9% recorded once. Germline V gene lookup returns CDR1 MNHEY and CDR2 SMNVEV (reference sequence). Trimming stripped 10 bases from V and 0 bases from J, with 13 bases between. The CDR3 has 14 residues. The table lists this clonotype with many counts. V usage is TRBV27 and J usage is TRBJ2-1; D unclear. The sequenced material came from whole blood. This clonotype was obtained from an adult who was a healthcare worker with PCR-confirmed SARS-CoV-2 infection or an uninfected control (not recorded which). The CDR3 spells CATRMGSSYNEQFF. The DNA of the CDR3 is TGTGCCACCCGAATGGGTAGCTCCTACAATGAGCAGTTCTTC.